These 30 T cell receptor beta chains came from one sample sequenced in a study of Ad26.COV2.S vaccination and SARS-CoV-2 variants. Documented treatment: around 19 received Ad26.COV2.S at low or high dose, single or two shots; roughly five received placebo; per-sample allocation not given. The samples were gathered on day 63 after the first injection of vaccine or placebo. Clones were sequenced by immunoSEQ multiplex PCR, and TCRdb holds only the in-frame ones, with some missing. This sample has about 350,000 clones, with around 89% found just once. Sample: peripheral blood, taken in a trial of Ad26.COV2.S vaccine versus placebo. These receptors all come from a person between 18 and 65 years old who received the Ad26.COV2.S COVID-19 vaccine or a placebo.

V and J are TRBV18 and TRBJ2-2, with TRBD2 identical over 10 bases. From germline, CDR1 is KGHSH and CDR2 LQKENI. Germline trimming cut 1 base from V and 6 bases from J; bases unmatched to any gene: 8. This CDR3 is built from 17 residues. The CDR3 reads CASSPQAGTSAAGELFF. In nucleotides, the CDR3 is TGTGCCAGCTCACCACAGGCCGGGACTAGCGCCGCCGGGGAGCTGTTTTTT.

This clone appeared once. J is TRBJ1-1 and V is TRBV28; unclear D gene. V gave up 4 bases and J gave up 3 bases, with 12 bases separating them. CDR1 is MDHEN and CDR2 is SYDVKM in the germline V gene. This CDR3 is 14 amino acids long. CDR3 loop: CASSSPGPYTEAFF. The CDR3 DNA is TGTGCCAGCAGTTCGCCAGGACCCTACACTGAAGCTTTCTTT. The entire variable domain, with the rest obtained from reference TRBV28 and TRBJ1-1, is as follows: DVKVTQSSRYLVKRTGEKVFLECVQDMDHENMFWYRQDPGLGLRLIYFSYDVKMKEKGDIPEGYSVSREKKERFSLILESASTNQTSMYLCASSSPGPYTEAFFGQGTRLTVV.

Concerning this clone itself: A read error may account for a junction end that differs from germline. This chain links TRBV7-7 with TRBJ2-5; D is ambiguous. This CDR3 spans 12 amino acids. Per germline, CDR1 SSHAT and CDR2 FNYEAQ (reference sequence). CDR3 sequence (DNA): TGTGCTAGCAGCCAGGACGGGGAGACCCAGTACTTC. It translates to CASSQDGETQYF.

This clone has more than one count but fewer than ten. The chain joins TRBV4-1 to TRBJ1-6, with 9 bases identical to TRBD1. The junction had 5 bases not matched to a gene; V was cut back by 4 bases and J by 7 bases. There are 15 residues in the CDR3. Germline loops: CDR1 MGHRA, CDR2 YSYEKL. This chain's CDR3 is CASSPTGQGNSPLHF. The DNA for the CDR3 is TGCGCCAGCAGCCCAACCGGACAGGGGAATTCACCCCTCCACTTT.

The chain employs TRBV7-9 and TRBJ1-3, with D possibly matching TRBD1 (5 bases). The CDR3 is 15 residues long. CDR1 and CDR2 (germline): SEHNR, FQNEAQ (reference sequence). V lost 1 base and J lost 4, with 11 bases in between. CDR3 sequence reads: CASSLDGGSGNTIYF. As DNA, the CDR3 is TGTGCCAGCAGCTTAGATGGGGGGAGCGGAAACACCATATATTTT.

The chain joins TRBV6-5 to TRBJ1-5; tentatively, D is TRBD1 (5 bases). Germline V CDR1 and CDR2: MNHEY, SVGAGI. The V and J ends lost 6 bases and 7 bases respectively, with 10 bases between them. This CDR3 region has 12 residues. CDR3 amino acids: CASRPTGQPQHF. CDR3 coding DNA: TGTGCCAGCAGACCAACAGGCCAGCCCCAGCATTTT.

In its sample, this clone was seen once. This chain joins TRBV7-9 and TRBJ2-7; TRBD1 aligns across 8 bases. After removal of 4 bases from V and 2 bases from J, the junction contained 10 bases not matched to a gene. The CDR3 runs to 16 residues. Germline-derived CDR1 and CDR2 are SEHNR and FQNEAQ (reference sequence). CDR3 loop: CASSSGGGTKAYEQYF. The CDR3 nucleotides read TGTGCCAGCAGCTCAGGGGGCGGGACGAAAGCCTACGAGCAGTACTTC. Combining the CDR3 with reference TRBV7-9 and TRBJ2-7 gives the whole variable domain DTGVSQNPRHKITKRGQNVTFRCDPISEHNRLYWYRQTLGQGPEFLTYFQNEAQLEKSRLLSDRFSAERPKGSFSTLEIQRTEQGDSAMYLCASSSGGGTKAYEQYFGPGTRLTVT.

The V call is TRBV5-3, the J call TRBJ1-5, with D unclear. TRBV5-3 falls under the ORF class, with uncertain function. CDR3 length equals 14 residues. Trimming shortened V by 1 base and J by 5 bases, and 10 bases separated the two germline ends. CDR3 nucleotide sequence: TGTGCCAGAAGCTTGCAGCAGACGTATCAGCCCCAGCATTTT. Amino acids: CARSLQQTYQPQHF.

V gene TRBV5-8 combines with J gene TRBJ2-1; D gene unclear. The germline gives CDR1 SGHTS, CDR2 YDEGEE. This CDR3 is 13 amino acids long. Trimming took 1 base from V and 6 from J, leaving 8 bases between them. Here the CDR3 reads CASSLLSINEQFF. The CDR3 DNA follows: TGTGCCAGCAGCTTGCTCAGTATCAATGAGCAGTTCTTC.

V and J are TRBV6-2 or TRBV6-3 and TRBJ1-2; D is perhaps TRBD1 (5 bases). This CDR3 comprises 15 residues. V was clipped by 2 bases and J by 2 bases, with 12 bases between them. Germline CDR1 MNHEY, CDR2 SVGEGT. Here the CDR3 DNA reads TGTGCCAGCAGTTACCTGGCGGGGCCGAACTATGGCTACACCTTC. This translates into CASSYLAGPNYGYTF.

V and J are TRBV7-9 and TRBJ2-6; TRBD1 agrees at 7 bases. The CDR3 consists of 17 residues. The V gene end was trimmed by 0 bases and the J gene end by 0 bases; junction bases not matched to a gene: 2. Per the germline V gene, CDR1 is SEHNR and CDR2 is FQNEAQ (reference sequence). The CDR3 bases are TGTGCCAGCAGCTTAGCCGGGACAGTCTCTGGGGCCAACGTCCTGACTTTC. Translated, it gives CASSLAGTVSGANVLTF.

The table lists this clone with a count of one. The V and J genes are TRBV2 and TRBJ1-1; the D is unclear. Trimming took off 5 bases at V and 10 bases at J, with 29 bases between the two ends. The germline V gene has CDR1 SNHLY and CDR2 FYNNEI. This CDR3 contains 17 residues. In DNA form, the CDR3 reads TGTGCCAGCAGTTCATCTAAGGCCCGAGGTAAACGCATGGGAGCTTTCTTT. Protein product: CASSSSKARGKRMGAFF.

V is TRBV2 and J is TRBJ1-2, with 8 nucleotides matching TRBD1. Looked up from germline, CDR1 is SNHLY and CDR2 is FYNNEI. Trimming took 2 bases from V and 4 from J; bases not matched to a gene: 9. There are 16 residues in the CDR3. CDR3 region: CASSEQGAIQVYGYTF. CDR3 coding DNA: TGTGCCAGCAGTGAACAGGGGGCCATCCAGGTCTATGGCTACACCTTC.

This clone was counted once. The chain has TRBV7-9 and TRBJ2-7; TRBD1 matches 7 bases. The CDR3 has 14 residues. V shed 5 bases, J shed 6 bases, and the junction held 10 bases outside the gene matches. Germline lookup yields CDR1 SEHNR and CDR2 FQNEAQ (reference sequence). The chain's CDR3 is CASSRQGKEGEQYF. The CDR3 region has the DNA TGTGCCAGCAGCCGACAGGGAAAAGAAGGCGAGCAGTACTTC. Variable domain in full (rest from reference TRBV7-9 and TRBJ2-7): DTGVSQNPRHKITKRGQNVTFRCDPISEHNRLYWYRQTLGQGPEFLTYFQNEAQLEKSRLLSDRFSAERPKGSFSTLEIQRTEQGDSAMYLCASSRQGKEGEQYFGPGTRLTVT.

The genes are TRBV7-3 and TRBJ2-2; D not resolved. The CDR3 runs 14 residues. CDR1 SGHTA and CDR2 FQGTGA come from the germline V gene. The V end lost 5 bases, the J end lost 2 bases, and 9 bases lay between the germline ends. The CDR3 reads CASSRQPNTGELFF. The CDR3 nucleotides are TGTGCCAGCAGCCGGCAGCCCAACACCGGGGAGCTGTTTTTT.

This clone was recorded once. This sequence joins TRBV11-2 and TRBJ2-3; no clear D gene. The germline CDR1 and CDR2 sequences are SGHAT and FQNNGV. V lost 0 bases and J lost 4, with 11 bases in between. This CDR3 has 15 amino acids. CDR3 protein: CASSLDLAMADTQYF. CDR3 coding DNA: TGTGCCAGCAGCTTAGATTTAGCAATGGCAGATACGCAGTATTTT.

This clone was recorded once. The rearrangement joins TRBV10-3 to TRBJ2-1; no reliable D call. The V end lost 6 bases, the J end lost 7 bases, and 7 bases lay between the germline ends. This CDR3 is 11 amino acids long. In germline, CDR1 is ENHRY, CDR2 SYGVKD. Written as DNA, the CDR3 is TGTGCCATCAGGGACCTGAATGAGCAGTTCTTC. Translating gives CAIRDLNEQFF.

The CDR3 sequence is CASSQEAGFSYEQYF. The DNA of the CDR3 is TGTGCCAGCAGCCAAGAAGCAGGCTTTTCCTACGAGCAGTACTTC. This chain uses TRBV4-2 with TRBJ2-7; D uncertain. CDR3 length equals 15 residues. Looked up from germline, CDR1 is LGHNA and CDR2 is YNFKEQ. The V end lost 0 bases, the J end lost 1 base, and 10 bases lay between the germline ends.

The V gene is TRBV6-6, the J gene TRBJ1-4; 8 bases align to TRBD1. The CDR3 runs 14 residues. The V and J ends lost 6 bases and 7 bases, in that order; junction bases with no gene match: 7. CDR1 and CDR2 (germline): MNHNY, SVGAGI (reference sequence). The CDR3: CASRGGQDGEKLFF. CDR3 in DNA: TGTGCCAGCAGGGGGGGACAGGATGGTGAAAAACTGTTTTTT.

The chain recombines TRBV6-4 with TRBJ1-6, with 7 bases fitting TRBD1. V lost 6 bases to trimming and J lost 1 base; unmatched junction nucleotides: 3. The germline V gene encodes CDR1 MRHNA and CDR2 SNTAGT. This CDR3 has 15 amino acids. Here the CDR3 DNA reads TGTGCCAGCAGAGCAGGGGGTTCCTATAATTCACCCCTCCACTTT. This translates into CASRAGGSYNSPLHF.

This chain joins TRBV19 and TRBJ1-2; D remains ambiguous. This CDR3 has 16 residues. The V end was cut by 5 bases, the J end by 0 bases, with 16 bases between. Looked up from germline, CDR1 is LNHDA and CDR2 is SQIVND (reference sequence). The CDR3 region is CASSLPGRATNYGYTF. The CDR3 DNA follows: TGTGCCAGTAGTCTACCGGGCCGGGCGACTAACTATGGCTACACCTTC.

The V gene is TRBV14, the J gene TRBJ2-2; the D gene is possibly TRBD1 (6 bases). The CDR3 spans 16 residues. The germline gives CDR1 SGHDN, CDR2 FVKESK. Trimming stripped 1 base from V and 0 bases from J, with 9 bases between. CDR3 sequence reads: CASSQVGQPNTGELFF. In nucleotides, the CDR3 is TGTGCCAGCAGCCAAGTTGGACAGCCGAACACCGGGGAGCTGTTTTTT.

V gene TRBV13 combines with J gene TRBJ1-2, with 11 bases matching TRBD1. Germline loops: CDR1 PRHDT, CDR2 FYEKMQ (reference sequence). The CDR3 has 15 residues. V was pared by 4 bases and J by 4 bases, with 5 bases of the junction left unmatched. CDR3 protein: CASSSSGTGGYGYTF. The CDR3 bases are TGTGCCAGCAGCTCCAGCGGGACAGGGGGCTATGGCTACACCTTC.

The chain has TRBV7-2 and TRBJ2-6; D is ambiguous. Germline loops: CDR1 SGHTA, CDR2 FQGNSA. Trimming cost V 5 bases and J 0 bases, with 8 bases left between them. This CDR3 is 15 amino acids long. CDR3 residues: CASSPYSSGANVLTF. CDR3 DNA sequence: TGTGCCAGCAGCCCATACAGCTCTGGGGCCAACGTCCTGACTTTC.

The V gene is TRBV6-1, the J gene TRBJ1-5; D gene uncertain. The CDR3 is made up of 16 amino acids. From germline, CDR1 is MNHNS and CDR2 SASEGT. V was cut by 2 bases and J by 5 bases, with 16 bases left in between. The CDR3 region has the DNA TGTGCCAGCAGTGAACTTGTAGGGAGAGATTATCAGCCCCAGCATTTT. It codes for CASSELVGRDYQPQHF.

CDR3 bases: TGTGCCAGCAGCTCCCAGGGGACAGCTACCACAGATACGCAGTATTTT. It codes for CASSSQGTATTDTQYF. The rearrangement joins TRBV7-2 to TRBJ2-3; 7 bases line up with TRBD1. This CDR3 has 16 residues. Germline values: CDR1 SGHTA, CDR2 FQGNSA. Trimming took 4 bases from V and 2 from J; bases not matched to a gene: 9.

The rearrangement uses TRBV9 and TRBJ2-1, with TRBD2 identical over 12 bases. Trimming cost V 3 bases and J 5 bases; bases outside gene matches: 3. The V gene's germline CDR1 is SGDLS and CDR2 YYNGEE. The CDR3 contains 15 residues. The DNA for the CDR3 is TGTGCCAGCAGCGGACTAGCGGGAGCTGACAATGAGCAGTTCTTC. It yields the protein CASSGLAGADNEQFF.

V usage is TRBV15 and J usage is TRBJ2-7; the D is unclear. CDR3 size: 15 residues. Trimming pared 0 bases from V and 0 bases from J, leaving 9 bases between. CDR1 LNHNV and CDR2 YYDKDF come from the germline V gene (reference sequence). DNA of the CDR3: TGTGCCACCAGCAGAGATAAGGCAGCCTCCTACGAGCAGTACTTC. Residues: CATSRDKAASYEQYF.

This chain connects TRBV24-1 to TRBJ1-1; unclear D gene. The CDR3 consists of 11 residues. Germline V gene data show CDR1 as KGHDR and CDR2 as SFDVKD. The V end was cut by 7 bases, the J end by 1 base, with 3 bases between. The DNA of the CDR3 is TGTGCCACCAGCACGAACACTGAAGCTTTCTTT. Translation gives CATSTNTEAFF.

J is TRBJ1-1 and V is TRBV2, with D tentatively TRBD1 (5 bases). The CDR3 loop spans 13 amino acids. Germline V gives CDR1 SNHLY, CDR2 FYNNEI. V gave up 9 bases and J gave up 1 base, with 12 bases separating them. The CDR3 DNA sequence: TGTGCCAGTAGCCGGGACGGGAACACTGAAGCTTTCTTT. This codes for CASSRDGNTEAFF.